The rows below give T cell receptor beta chains drawn from one sample of a study of shared clonotypes between healthy human individuals. The protocol was immunoSEQ multiplex PCR, while the TCRdb copy is restricted to in-frame clones and leaves out a portion. The sample has 2,500,000 or so clones; roughly 93% are singletons. Material for sequencing was naive CD4+ T cells from PBMCs. Source of these receptors: a man aged 18 to 29 in good health. Some clones in this sample may be carry-over from other donors' samples. CDR3s include the opening cysteine and the closing phenylalanine or tryptophan. The D gene is left open where the match is weak. The size of a clone is reported for some rows only, either as once, few or many, or as a class for expanded clones.

clone size	V gene	J gene	D gene	CDR3 protein	CDR3 DNA
-	TRBV6-1	TRBJ1-2	TRBD1	CATLGGSSYGYTF	TGTGCCACCCTAGGGGGCAGCAGCTATGGCTACACCTTC
-	TRBV9	TRBJ1-1	-	CASSGVERGYTEAFF	TGTGCCAGCAGCGGGGTAGAAAGAGGGTACACTGAAGCTTTCTTT
-	TRBV5-4	TRBJ2-3	-	CASSPPGTPKYDTQYF	TGTGCCAGCAGCCCACCCGGGACCCCGAAGTACGATACGCAGTATTTT
-	TRBV5-4	TRBJ2-3	-	CASSFYGGTDTQYF	TGTGCCAGCAGCTTTTATGGGGGCACAGATACGCAGTATTTT
-	TRBV30	TRBJ2-3	-	CAWALEGADTQYF	TGTGCCTGGGCGCTTGAGGGGGCAGATACGCAGTATTTT
-	TRBV11-3	TRBJ2-7	-	CASSLAGSSYEQYF	TGTGCCAGCAGCTTAGCCGGGAGTTCCTACGAGCAGTACTTC
-	TRBV2	TRBJ2-1	TRBD2	CASSFGLAAYNEQFF	TGTGCCAGCAGCTTCGGCCTAGCGGCCTACAATGAGCAGTTCTTC
-	TRBV7-9	TRBJ2-7	TRBD2	CASSTNPGLAGAGEQYF	TGTGCCAGCAGCACGAATCCGGGACTAGCGGGAGCAGGGGAGCAGTACTTC
-	TRBV11-2	TRBJ2-1	-	CASSLVIYNEQFF	TGTGCCAGCAGCTTAGTTATTTACAATGAGCAGTTCTTC
-	TRBV10-3	TRBJ2-5	-	CAISELGETQYF	TGTGCCATCAGTGAGTTGGGTGAGACCCAGTACTTC
once	TRBV19	TRBJ2-1	-	CASSMGDDWSEQFF	TGTGCCAGTAGTATGGGAGATGATTGGAGTGAGCAGTTCTTC
-	TRBV27	TRBJ2-5	TRBD2	CASRARLAGGKRETQYF	TGTGCCAGCAGGGCGAGACTAGCGGGAGGAAAAAGAGAGACCCAGTACTTC
-	TRBV30	TRBJ2-7	-	CAWSGGEDYEQYF	TGTGCCTGGAGCGGGGGCGAAGACTACGAGCAGTACTTC
-	TRBV2	TRBJ1-1	-	CASSPQYTEAFF	TGTGCCAGCAGTCCCCAGTACACTGAAGCTTTCTTT
-	TRBV9	TRBJ1-4	TRBD1	CASSPRQGSMKLFF	TGTGCCAGCAGCCCCAGACAGGGCTCGATGAAACTGTTTTTT
-	TRBV28	TRBJ2-7	-	CASIGGNPTYEQYF	TGTGCCAGCATAGGCGGGAACCCTACGTACGAGCAGTACTTC
-	TRBV30	TRBJ1-4	-	CAWSVKGTFDEKLFF	TGTGCCTGGAGTGTAAAGGGGACGTTTGATGAAAAACTGTTTTTT
-	TRBV4-2	TRBJ2-7	-	CASSQDGSYEQYF	TGTGCCAGCAGCCAAGATGGGTCCTACGAGCAGTACTTC
-	TRBV2	TRBJ2-3	-	CASIPGRATDTQYF	TGTGCCAGCATACCCGGGAGAGCCACAGATACGCAGTATTTT
-	TRBV30	TRBJ2-7	-	CAWNPGSSYEQYF	TGTGCCTGGAATCCTGGGAGCTCCTACGAGCAGTACTTC
-	TRBV30	TRBJ1-6	-	CAWSERTFFSPLHF	TGTGCCTGGAGTGAGCGGACTTTTTTTTCACCCCTCCACTTT
few	TRBV9	TRBJ2-3	-	CASSPRTSTDTQYF	TGTGCCAGCAGCCCCCGGACTAGCACAGATACGCAGTATTTT
-	TRBV9	TRBJ1-4	-	CASSVEISGAPNEKLFF	TGTGCCAGCAGCGTAGAGATTTCGGGGGCTCCTAATGAAAAACTGTTTTTT
-	TRBV5-1	TRBJ2-1	-	CASSLGGIGREPDEQFF	TGCGCCAGCAGCTTGGGGGGGATCGGCAGGGAACCGGATGAGCAGTTCTTC
-	TRBV7-9	TRBJ2-6	-	CASSQRINRDHGANVLTF	TGTGCCAGCAGCCAACGGATAAACAGGGATCATGGGGCCAACGTCCTGACTTTC
-	TRBV5-1	TRBJ1-2	-	CASSPETANYGYTF	TGCGCCAGCAGCCCAGAGACGGCTAACTATGGCTACACCTTC
once	TRBV28	TRBJ2-7	-	CASSLSSYEQYF	TGTGCCAGCAGTCTTAGCAGCTACGAGCAGTACTTC
-	TRBV7-9	TRBJ2-7	-	CASSLAGGDEQYF	TGTGCCAGCAGCTTAGCGGGAGGTGACGAGCAGTACTTC
-	TRBV5-1	TRBJ2-2	-	CASSTRLGTGELFF	TGCGCCAGCAGCACGAGACTCGGGACCGGGGAGCTGTTTTTT
-	TRBV25-1	TRBJ1-1	-	CASSESVGRTGEAFF	TGTGCCAGCAGTGAATCGGTCGGACGAACAGGTGAAGCTTTCTTT
once	TRBV28	TRBJ1-5	-	CASSAGGAVNQPQHF	TGTGCCAGCAGTGCGGGTGGGGCCGTAAATCAGCCCCAGCATTTT
-	TRBV7-2	TRBJ1-2	TRBD1	CASSLGTASNYGYTF	TGTGCCAGCAGCCTTGGGACAGCTTCTAACTATGGCTACACCTTC
-	TRBV5-1	TRBJ2-1	TRBD1	CASSERDRALSYNEQFF	TGCGCCAGCAGCGAACGGGACAGGGCCTTGTCCTACAATGAGCAGTTCTTC
-	TRBV11-2	TRBJ2-2	-	CASSSREERAGELFF	TGTGCCAGCAGCTCCAGGGAAGAGAGAGCCGGGGAGCTGTTTTTT
-	TRBV15	TRBJ1-2	TRBD1	CATSRGSRQGNYGYTF	TGTGCCACCAGCAGGGGTTCGAGACAGGGGAACTATGGCTACACCTTC
-	TRBV6-1	TRBJ1-2	-	CASSEFRAGELYGYTF	TGTGCCAGCAGTGAATTTCGGGCAGGGGAACTCTATGGCTACACCTTC
-	TRBV9	TRBJ2-3	-	CASSVYPSTDTQYF	TGTGCCAGCAGCGTCTATCCAAGCACAGATACGCAGTATTTT
-	TRBV19	TRBJ1-4	-	CASSIWENEKLFF	TGTGCCAGTAGTATCTGGGAAAATGAAAAACTGTTTTTT
-	TRBV4-1	TRBJ2-5	TRBD1	CASSPAHKGDWTGQETQYF	TGCGCCAGTAGCCCAGCCCATAAAGGGGATTGGACAGGCCAAGAGACCCAGTACTTC
-	TRBV2	TRBJ1-5	-	CASSPVGRGNQPQHF	TGTGCCAGCAGTCCGGTAGGGCGGGGCAATCAGCCCCAGCATTTT
-	TRBV5-1	TRBJ2-5	-	CASGRGQAQETQYF	TGCGCCAGCGGGAGGGGGCAGGCCCAAGAGACCCAGTACTTC
-	TRBV5-1	TRBJ2-7	-	CASSLAAGPTYEQYF	TGCGCCAGCAGCTTGGCTGCAGGGCCGACCTACGAGCAGTACTTC
-	TRBV10-1	TRBJ2-1	TRBD2	CASSRGVTSGDNEQFF	TGCGCCAGCAGTCGTGGAGTGACTAGCGGGGACAATGAGCAGTTCTTC
-	TRBV27	TRBJ1-2	-	CASRGFDYGYTF	TGTGCCAGCAGGGGATTTGACTATGGCTACACCTTC
-	TRBV29-1	TRBJ1-1	TRBD1	CSVEQQGEAFF	TGCAGCGTTGAACAACAGGGGGAAGCTTTCTTT
-	TRBV27	TRBJ2-5	-	CASSPDSPWIGETQYF	TGTGCCAGCAGTCCTGACAGCCCCTGGATAGGGGAGACCCAGTACTTC
-	TRBV5-1	TRBJ1-1	-	CASSLSLVGTEAFF	TGCGCCAGCAGCTTGTCTTTGGTAGGCACTGAAGCTTTCTTT
-	TRBV2	TRBJ2-7	-	CASSEDPGDEQYF	TGTGCCAGCAGTGAAGATCCGGGTGACGAGCAGTACTTC
-	TRBV28	TRBJ1-1	-	CASRLWMNTEAFF	TGTGCCAGCAGACTATGGATGAACACTGAAGCTTTCTTT
-	TRBV18	TRBJ2-7	-	CASSPLLSSYEQYF	TGTGCCAGCTCACCACTCCTGAGCTCCTACGAGCAGTACTTC
-	TRBV7-2	TRBJ1-5	-	CASSQQGANQPQHF	TGTGCCAGCAGCCAACAGGGTGCCAATCAGCCCCAGCATTTT
few	TRBV10-3	TRBJ2-3	-	CAISERESSTDTQYF	TGTGCCATCAGTGAGAGGGAGTCTAGCACAGATACGCAGTATTTT
-	TRBV9	TRBJ2-1	TRBD2	CASSVAIGLAGGGRNEQFF	TGTGCCAGCAGCGTAGCTATAGGACTAGCGGGAGGGGGGAGGAATGAGCAGTTCTTC
-	TRBV25-1	TRBJ1-2	-	CASGGTGEYGYTF	TGTGCCAGCGGCGGGACGGGAGAATATGGCTACACCTTC
-	TRBV7-2	TRBJ1-5	-	CASSLAMGLGNQPQHF	TGTGCCAGCAGCTTAGCGATGGGGTTGGGCAATCAGCCCCAGCATTTT
-	TRBV28	TRBJ1-1	-	CASSSGSLTEAFF	TGTGCCAGCAGTTCTGGTAGTTTGACTGAAGCTTTCTTT
-	TRBV29-1	TRBJ2-1	-	CSETDPANEQFF	TGCAGCGAGACGGACCCTGCGAATGAGCAGTTCTTC
-	TRBV28	TRBJ2-1	TRBD2	CASTPLALLAGGNYEQFF	TGTGCCAGCACCCCACTTGCCCTACTAGCGGGAGGGAACTATGAGCAGTTCTTC
-	TRBV7-2	TRBJ2-6	-	CASSPVRGGANVLTF	TGTGCCAGCAGCCCCGTTAGGGGGGGGGCCAACGTCCTGACTTTC
-	TRBV19	TRBJ1-5	-	CASSIRGQPQHF	TGTGCCAGTAGTATCCGAGGTCAGCCCCAGCATTTT